Listed below are T cell receptor beta chains from one sample, sequenced in a study of cytomegalovirus exposure and HLA in healthy donors. TCRdb keeps only in-frame clones here, not all; method: immunoSEQ multiplex PCR. Of over 55,000 clones in the sample, over 75% are singletons; the top ten hold almost 6%. Material: PBMCs. The source is a male donor in good health and CMV-seronegative. The CDR3 runs from the conserved cysteine through the conserved F or W. The order of the fields is clone size, J gene, CDR3 length, V gene, D gene, CDR3 protein, CDR3 DNA. The D gene is left open where the match is weak. Some rows mark clone size as missing; the rest say once, few, many or name a class of expanded clone.

clone_size: .; j_call: TRBJ1-3; cdr3_length: 13; v_call: TRBV9; d_call: .; cdr3_aa: CASSLPGGNTIYF; cdr3_nt: TGTGCCAGCAGCCTCCCGGGGGGAAACACCATATATTTT
clone_size: .; j_call: TRBJ1-1; cdr3_length: 16; v_call: TRBV5-1; d_call: TRBD1; cdr3_aa: CASSFGTGVMNTEAFF; cdr3_nt: TGCGCCAGCAGCTTCGGGACAGGAGTCATGAACACTGAAGCTTTCTTT
clone_size: few; j_call: TRBJ2-3; cdr3_length: 16; v_call: TRBV6-4; d_call: .; cdr3_aa: CASSDSEAGRDDTQYF; cdr3_nt: TGTGCCAGCAGTGACTCGGAGGCGGGGAGAGACGATACGCAGTATTTT
clone_size: .; j_call: TRBJ2-2; cdr3_length: 15; v_call: TRBV5-6; d_call: TRBD2; cdr3_aa: CASSLGLAGTGELFF; cdr3_nt: TGTGCCAGCAGCTTGGGACTAGCGGGCACCGGGGAGCTGTTTTTT
clone_size: .; j_call: TRBJ2-2; cdr3_length: 14; v_call: TRBV4-3; d_call: TRBD1; cdr3_aa: CASATGRNTGELFF; cdr3_nt: TGCGCCAGCGCGACAGGGAGGAACACCGGGGAGCTGTTTTTT
clone_size: .; j_call: TRBJ1-6; cdr3_length: 15; v_call: TRBV27; d_call: .; cdr3_aa: CASSAGRGGNSPLHF; cdr3_nt: TGTGCCAGCAGCGCAGGAAGGGGCGGTAATTCACCCCTCCACTTT
clone_size: large; j_call: TRBJ2-7; cdr3_length: 14; v_call: TRBV6-1; d_call: .; cdr3_aa: CASSEWDWGYEQYF; cdr3_nt: TGTGCCAGCAGTGAATGGGACTGGGGCTACGAGCAGTACTTC
clone_size: .; j_call: TRBJ1-5; cdr3_length: 16; v_call: TRBV19; d_call: .; cdr3_aa: CASSIVRRAGNQPQHF; cdr3_nt: TGTGCCAGTAGTATAGTAAGGAGGGCCGGAAATCAGCCCCAGCATTTT
clone_size: .; j_call: TRBJ2-2; cdr3_length: 15; v_call: TRBV5-1; d_call: .; cdr3_aa: CASSLTGLGTGELFF; cdr3_nt: TGCGCCAGCAGCTTAACAGGGCTTGGCACCGGGGAGCTGTTTTTT
clone_size: few; j_call: TRBJ2-7; cdr3_length: 14; v_call: TRBV6-6; d_call: .; cdr3_aa: CASSAWGPGYEQYF; cdr3_nt: TGTGCCAGCAGCGCCTGGGGGCCTGGCTACGAGCAGTACTTC
clone_size: .; j_call: TRBJ2-1; cdr3_length: 16; v_call: TRBV6-6; d_call: TRBD1; cdr3_aa: CASSPQGTGTENEQFF; cdr3_nt: TGTGCCAGCAGTCCTCAAGGGACAGGGACTGAGAATGAGCAGTTCTTC
clone_size: .; j_call: TRBJ1-4; cdr3_length: 15; v_call: TRBV2; d_call: .; cdr3_aa: CASSGRSATNEKLFF; cdr3_nt: TGTGCCAGCAGTGGTCGGAGTGCAACTAATGAAAAACTGTTTTTT
clone_size: .; j_call: TRBJ1-3; cdr3_length: 15; v_call: TRBV10-3; d_call: TRBD1; cdr3_aa: CAIRPGQGNGNTIYF; cdr3_nt: TGTGCCATCAGGCCGGGACAGGGAAATGGAAACACCATATATTTT
clone_size: once; j_call: TRBJ2-1; cdr3_length: 17; v_call: TRBV7-2; d_call: TRBD2; cdr3_aa: CASSLQWASGGANEQFF; cdr3_nt: TGTGCCAGCAGCCTCCAGTGGGCTAGCGGGGGGGCTAATGAGCAGTTCTTC
clone_size: .; j_call: TRBJ1-2; cdr3_length: 15; v_call: TRBV6-5; d_call: TRBD1; cdr3_aa: CASSPGTGATGGYTF; cdr3_nt: TGTGCCAGCAGCCCCGGGACAGGGGCAACGGGTGGCTACACCTTC
clone_size: .; j_call: TRBJ2-7; cdr3_length: 15; v_call: TRBV7-9; d_call: .; cdr3_aa: CASSLVPDISYEQYF; cdr3_nt: TGTGCCAGCAGCTTAGTCCCGGACATCTCCTACGAGCAGTACTTC
clone_size: .; j_call: TRBJ2-2; cdr3_length: 15; v_call: TRBV7-7; d_call: TRBD1; cdr3_aa: CASSLGTGGRSELFF; cdr3_nt: TGTGCCAGCAGCTTGGGGACAGGGGGGAGGAGCGAGCTGTTTTTT
clone_size: .; j_call: TRBJ2-7; cdr3_length: 14; v_call: TRBV5-6; d_call: .; cdr3_aa: CASRVATSSGEQYF; cdr3_nt: TGTGCCAGCAGGGTTGCTACCTCTTCGGGCGAGCAGTACTTC
clone_size: .; j_call: TRBJ2-7; cdr3_length: 17; v_call: TRBV7-9; d_call: TRBD1; cdr3_aa: CSSSRGTGGYFSYEQYF; cdr3_nt: TGTTCCAGCAGCCGCGGGACAGGGGGCTACTTTTCCTACGAGCAGTACTTC
clone_size: .; j_call: TRBJ2-3; cdr3_length: 14; v_call: TRBV9; d_call: TRBD2; cdr3_aa: CASSAWGGVDTQYF; cdr3_nt: TGTGCCAGCAGCGCTTGGGGAGGGGTAGATACGCAGTATTTT
clone_size: .; j_call: TRBJ1-1; cdr3_length: 16; v_call: TRBV11-2; d_call: TRBD1; cdr3_aa: CASSLARGQGNTEAFF; cdr3_nt: TGTGCCAGCAGCTTAGCCCGAGGACAGGGGAACACTGAAGCTTTCTTT
clone_size: .; j_call: TRBJ1-2; cdr3_length: 16; v_call: TRBV7-2; d_call: .; cdr3_aa: CASSWRGPKGDYGYTF; cdr3_nt: TGTGCCAGCAGCTGGCGTGGACCGAAGGGGGACTATGGCTACACCTTC
clone_size: .; j_call: TRBJ2-7; cdr3_length: 14; v_call: TRBV19; d_call: .; cdr3_aa: CASSIRDTSYEQYF; cdr3_nt: TGTGCCAGTAGTATTCGGGACACTTCCTACGAGCAGTACTTC
clone_size: once; j_call: TRBJ2-1; cdr3_length: 14; v_call: TRBV2; d_call: .; cdr3_aa: CASSGISSYNEQFF; cdr3_nt: TGTGCCAGCAGCGGGATCAGCTCCTACAATGAGCAGTTCTTC
clone_size: once; j_call: TRBJ2-7; cdr3_length: 14; v_call: TRBV12-5; d_call: .; cdr3_aa: CASGLMDSAYEQYF; cdr3_nt: TGTGCTAGTGGTTTGATGGACAGCGCCTACGAGCAGTACTTC
clone_size: .; j_call: TRBJ2-7; cdr3_length: 13; v_call: TRBV6-5; d_call: .; cdr3_aa: CASSLGLYYEQYF; cdr3_nt: TGTGCCAGCAGCTTGGGACTCTACTACGAGCAGTACTTC
clone_size: .; j_call: TRBJ2-1; cdr3_length: 13; v_call: TRBV11-3; d_call: .; cdr3_aa: CASSVGANNEQFF; cdr3_nt: TGTGCCAGCAGTGTAGGGGCGAACAATGAGCAGTTCTTC
clone_size: few; j_call: TRBJ2-7; cdr3_length: 14; v_call: TRBV6-5; d_call: TRBD1; cdr3_aa: CASSRDRVSYEQYF; cdr3_nt: TGTGCCAGCAGCCGGGACAGGGTTTCCTACGAGCAGTACTTC
clone_size: few; j_call: TRBJ1-4; cdr3_length: 14; v_call: TRBV5-4; d_call: TRBD1; cdr3_aa: CASSLGQGGEKLFF; cdr3_nt: TGTGCCAGCAGCTTGGGTCAGGGGGGTGAAAAACTGTTTTTT
clone_size: .; j_call: TRBJ1-2; cdr3_length: 13; v_call: TRBV30; d_call: .; cdr3_aa: CAWSLGGVYGYTF; cdr3_nt: TGTGCCTGGAGTTTGGGAGGGGTCTATGGCTACACCTTC
clone_size: .; j_call: TRBJ2-3; cdr3_length: 16; v_call: TRBV7-3; d_call: TRBD2; cdr3_aa: CASSLSRLASADTQYF; cdr3_nt: TGTGCCAGCAGCTTAAGCCGACTAGCGTCGGCAGATACGCAGTATTTT
clone_size: .; j_call: TRBJ2-7; cdr3_length: 14; v_call: TRBV2; d_call: TRBD2; cdr3_aa: CASRALAGVGEQYF; cdr3_nt: TGTGCCAGCAGAGCACTAGCGGGGGTAGGGGAGCAGTACTTC
clone_size: .; j_call: TRBJ2-7; cdr3_length: 14; v_call: TRBV6-5; d_call: .; cdr3_aa: CASKRGGDSYEQYF; cdr3_nt: TGTGCCAGCAAAAGGGGGGGGGACTCCTACGAGCAGTACTTC
clone_size: few; j_call: TRBJ1-5; cdr3_length: 13; v_call: TRBV7-9; d_call: .; cdr3_aa: CASSSQREQPQHF; cdr3_nt: TGTGCCAGCAGCTCGCAGAGGGAACAGCCCCAGCATTTT
clone_size: .; j_call: TRBJ1-1; cdr3_length: 15; v_call: TRBV4-3; d_call: .; cdr3_aa: CASSQDLQLNTEAFF; cdr3_nt: TGCGCCAGCAGCCAAGATCTTCAGTTGAACACTGAAGCTTTCTTT
clone_size: .; j_call: TRBJ1-1; cdr3_length: 15; v_call: TRBV9; d_call: .; cdr3_aa: CASSRGGSMNTEAFF; cdr3_nt: TGTGCCAGCAGCCGGGGGGGGTCCATGAACACTGAAGCTTTCTTT
clone_size: .; j_call: TRBJ2-1; cdr3_length: 15; v_call: TRBV4-1; d_call: TRBD2; cdr3_aa: CASSQGEGFYNEQFF; cdr3_nt: TGCGCCAGCAGCCAAGGGGAGGGATTCTACAATGAGCAGTTCTTC
clone_size: .; j_call: TRBJ1-2; cdr3_length: 13; v_call: TRBV30; d_call: TRBD1; cdr3_aa: CAWDGDRVAGYTF; cdr3_nt: TGTGCCTGGGACGGAGACAGGGTAGCTGGCTACACCTTC
clone_size: .; j_call: TRBJ2-1; cdr3_length: 16; v_call: TRBV11-2; d_call: TRBD1; cdr3_aa: CASSLQGQGAYNEQFF; cdr3_nt: TGTGCCAGCAGCCTCCAGGGACAGGGAGCCTACAATGAGCAGTTCTTC
clone_size: few; j_call: TRBJ2-7; cdr3_length: 14; v_call: TRBV5-5; d_call: .; cdr3_aa: CASSFLPDNYEQYF; cdr3_nt: TGTGCCAGCAGCTTTCTCCCAGATAACTACGAGCAGTACTTC
clone_size: .; j_call: TRBJ2-7; cdr3_length: 14; v_call: TRBV18; d_call: TRBD1; cdr3_aa: CASSHTGETGEQYF; cdr3_nt: TGTGCCAGCTCTCATACAGGGGAAACGGGAGAGCAGTACTTC
clone_size: .; j_call: TRBJ1-4; cdr3_length: 14; v_call: TRBV6-5; d_call: .; cdr3_aa: CASGYFRGAEKLFF; cdr3_nt: TGTGCCAGCGGGTATTTTCGCGGGGCTGAAAAACTGTTTTTT
clone_size: .; j_call: TRBJ2-5; cdr3_length: 16; v_call: TRBV4-2; d_call: TRBD2; cdr3_aa: CASSPGLAGTQETQYF; cdr3_nt: TGTGCCAGCAGCCCTGGACTAGCGGGAACCCAAGAGACCCAGTACTTC
clone_size: .; j_call: TRBJ1-2; cdr3_length: 13; v_call: TRBV6-1; d_call: .; cdr3_aa: CASSEVQTYGYTF; cdr3_nt: TGTGCCAGCAGTGAAGTCCAGACTTATGGCTACACCTTC
clone_size: .; j_call: TRBJ1-5; cdr3_length: 15; v_call: TRBV19; d_call: .; cdr3_aa: CASSPRRDVSQPQHF; cdr3_nt: TGTGCCAGTAGCCCCCGCAGGGATGTTTCGCAGCCCCAGCATTTT
clone_size: few; j_call: TRBJ2-7; cdr3_length: 15; v_call: TRBV5-6; d_call: .; cdr3_aa: CASSLARQGNYEQYF; cdr3_nt: TGTGCCAGCAGCTTGGCCAGGCAGGGAAACTACGAGCAGTACTTC
clone_size: .; j_call: TRBJ2-1; cdr3_length: 14; v_call: TRBV19; d_call: TRBD2; cdr3_aa: CASRDPGRGNEQFF; cdr3_nt: TGTGCCAGTAGGGATCCGGGGAGGGGAAATGAGCAGTTCTTC
clone_size: .; j_call: TRBJ2-5; cdr3_length: 13; v_call: TRBV5-6; d_call: .; cdr3_aa: CASSLLGGETQYF; cdr3_nt: TGTGCCAGCAGCTTGTTAGGCGGAGAGACCCAGTACTTC